These 13 T cell receptor beta chains came from one sample sequenced in a study of T-cell reconstitution after alpha-beta-depleted transplantation in children. This sample's TCRbeta library carried unique molecular identifier barcodes. Each CDR3 protein is one row after TCRdb ran MiXCR on the PCR reads. Of 640,000 or so distinct CDR3 sequences in the sample, approximately 17% are singletons; the top ten hold 0.9% to 1.2%. This specimen consisted of PBMCs from the stem cell graft donor, obtained from the stem cell graft. These receptors originate from a human donor who donated a stem cell graft to a child with acute myeloid leukemia.

This clonotype has a count of ten or more. The chain is built from TRBV5-6 and TRBJ1-6; D unresolved. The germline V gene has CDR1 SGHDT and CDR2 YYEEEE. V lost 4 bases, J lost 0 bases, and 14 bases lay in between. The CDR3 runs to 17 residues. CDR3 loop: CASSTDGRFSYNSPLHF. The CDR3 region has the DNA TGTGCCAGCAGCACGGACGGTCGCTTCTCCTATAATTCACCCCTCCACTTT.

Many counts were recorded for this clonotype. The genes are TRBV20-1 and TRBJ1-6; the D is unclear. Trimming removed 3 bases at V and 10 bases at J, with 19 bases between. The length of the CDR3 is 15 residues. Germline CDR1 is DFQATT and CDR2 is SNEGSKA (reference sequence). CDR3 protein: CSARDSASAQSPLHF. In DNA, the CDR3 is TGCAGTGCTAGGGACTCCGCATCCGCCCAATCACCCCTCCACTTT.

This clonotype has just a few counts. The genes are TRBV29-1 and TRBJ2-2, with 10 bases fitting TRBD1. After removal of 7 bases from V and 3 bases from J, the junction contained 5 bases not matched to a gene. CDR1 and CDR2 from the germline V gene are SQVTM and ANQGSEA. The CDR3 consists of 14 residues. CDR3 amino acids: CSAAGTGDTGELFF. The CDR3 coding sequence is TGCAGCGCCGCCGGGACAGGGGACACCGGGGAGCTGTTTTTT.

This clonotype has just a few counts. CDR3 coding DNA: TGTGCCACCAGCAGTCTAAGGGGTTACAATCAGCCCCAGCATTTT. It is translated as CATSSLRGYNQPQHF. V is TRBV15 and J is TRBJ1-5; D possibly corresponds to TRBD1 (5 bases). V lost 3 bases to trimming and J lost 3 bases, with 12 bases between them. Per germline, CDR1 LNHNV and CDR2 YYDKDF (reference sequence). The CDR3 has 15 residues.

This clonotype showed up many times. CDR3 sequence (DNA): TGCAGCGCCGGGACCCAATACGAGCAGTACTTC. Translating gives CSAGTQYEQYF. This rearrangement joins TRBV29-1 to TRBJ2-7, with D perhaps TRBD1 or TRBD2 (5 bases each). Trimming cost V 7 bases and J 4 bases, with 11 bases left between them. CDR3 length: 11 amino acids. Germline assignment: CDR1 SQVTM and CDR2 ANQGSEA.

In its sample, this clonotype was seen many times. The V gene is TRBV29-1, the J gene TRBJ2-3, with a possible D match to TRBD2 (6 bases). Trimming took 7 bases from V and 3 from J, leaving 17 bases between them. The CDR3 is 14 amino acids. CDR1 is SQVTM, CDR2 ANQGSEA, per germline. The CDR3 sequence is CSAPAPGATDTQYF. The CDR3 DNA reads TGCAGCGCCCCGGCGCCGGGAGCGACAGATACGCAGTATTTT.

This clonotype has ten or more counts. The chain carries TRBV27 and TRBJ2-5, with 10 bases aligning to TRBD1. The CDR3 totals 16 residues. Per germline, CDR1 MNHEY and CDR2 SMNVEV (reference sequence). After removal of 8 bases from V and 5 bases from J, the junction contained 14 bases not matched to a gene. The CDR3 spells CASRQTWDRGRETQYF. CDR3 bases: TGTGCCAGCCGGCAAACTTGGGACAGGGGACGGGAGACCCAGTACTTC.

This clonotype was detected a few times. The chain uses TRBV10-1 and TRBJ2-2; 7 bases align to TRBD1. CDR1 is WNHNN, CDR2 SYGVQD, per germline (reference sequence). With 4 bases clipped from V and 4 bases from J, the junction kept 3 bases outside the gene matches. This CDR3 spans 14 amino acids. Written as DNA, the CDR3 is TGCGCCAGCAGTGTGAGACAGGGCACCGGGGAGCTGTTTTTT. The encoded protein is CASSVRQGTGELFF.

This clonotype was observed at least ten times. V and J are TRBV20-1 and TRBJ2-2, with a tentative D call TRBD2 (6 bases). Germline V gene sequence: CDR1 DFQATT, CDR2 SNEGSKA (reference sequence). The CDR3 spans 13 residues. Trimming stripped 0 bases from V and 7 bases from J, with 9 bases between. The CDR3 DNA follows: TGCAGTGCTAGAGATGGGAGGAACGGGGAGCTGTTTTTT. This sequence encodes CSARDGRNGELFF.

This clonotype was observed a handful of times. The chain uses TRBV5-8 and TRBJ2-2; maybe TRBD1 (6 bases). V was clipped by 0 bases and J by 3 bases, with 18 bases between them. The CDR3 extends over 18 amino acids. The germline V gene encodes CDR1 SGHTS and CDR2 YDEGEE. CDR3: CASSLGVTAYRDTGELFF. The CDR3 nucleotides are TGTGCCAGCAGCTTGGGAGTGACAGCCTACAGGGACACCGGGGAGCTGTTTTTT.

The chain employs TRBV5-1 and TRBJ2-5; D is perhaps TRBD2 (5 bases). This CDR3 is 17 amino acids long. The V gene's germline CDR1 is SGHRS and CDR2 YFSETQ. V gave up 0 bases and J gave up 5 bases, with 20 bases separating them. For the CDR3, the DNA is TGCGCCAGCAGCTTGGTGGGCAGGATCATGGGAGTGGAGACCCAGTACTTC. Its protein product is CASSLVGRIMGVETQYF. The full variable domain, rest sourced from reference TRBV5-1 and TRBJ2-5, is KAGVTQTPRYLIKTRGQQVTLSCSPISGHRSVSWYQQTPGQGLQFLFEYFSETQRNKGNFPGRFSGRQFSNSRSEMNVSTLELGDSALYLCASSLVGRIMGVETQYFGPGTRLLVL.

The gene calls are TRBV6-1 and TRBJ2-4; 8 bases align to TRBD2. This CDR3 has 14 residues. The germline CDR1 and CDR2 sequences are MNHNS and SASEGT. The junction had 7 bases not matched to a gene; V was cut back by 6 bases and J by 6 bases. The CDR3 region has the DNA TGTGCCAGCAGCGAAACGGGGGGGTTAAACATTCAGTACTTC. Translated: CASSETGGLNIQYF.

This clonotype was counted many times. The CDR3 region has the DNA TGCAGTGCTACCGGGACAGGGCCAACAAAGACCCAGTACTTC. It specifies CSATGTGPTKTQYF. The V call is TRBV20-1, the J call TRBJ2-5; TRBD1 matches 9 bases. The CDR3 has 14 residues. After removal of 4 bases from V and 6 bases from J, the junction contained 9 bases not matched to a gene. The germline gives CDR1 DFQATT, CDR2 SNEGSKA (reference sequence).